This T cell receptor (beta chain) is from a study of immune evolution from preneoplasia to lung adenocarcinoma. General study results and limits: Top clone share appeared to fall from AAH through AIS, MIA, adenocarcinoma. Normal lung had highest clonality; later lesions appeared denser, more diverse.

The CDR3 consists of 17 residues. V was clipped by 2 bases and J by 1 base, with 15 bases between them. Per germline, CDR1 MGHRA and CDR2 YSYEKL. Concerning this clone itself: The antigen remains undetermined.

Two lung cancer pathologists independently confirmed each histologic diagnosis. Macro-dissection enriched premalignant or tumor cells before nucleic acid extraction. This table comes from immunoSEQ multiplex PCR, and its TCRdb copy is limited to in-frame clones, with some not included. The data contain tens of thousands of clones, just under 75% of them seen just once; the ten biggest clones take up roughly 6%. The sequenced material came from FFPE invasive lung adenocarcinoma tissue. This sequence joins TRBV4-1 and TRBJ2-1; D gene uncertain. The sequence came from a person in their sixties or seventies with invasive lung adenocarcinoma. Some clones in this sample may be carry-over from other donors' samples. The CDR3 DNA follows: TGCGCCAGCAGCCAATCCCTGGCCCCATTATCCTACAATGAGCAGTTCTTC. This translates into CASSQSLAPLSYNEQFF.